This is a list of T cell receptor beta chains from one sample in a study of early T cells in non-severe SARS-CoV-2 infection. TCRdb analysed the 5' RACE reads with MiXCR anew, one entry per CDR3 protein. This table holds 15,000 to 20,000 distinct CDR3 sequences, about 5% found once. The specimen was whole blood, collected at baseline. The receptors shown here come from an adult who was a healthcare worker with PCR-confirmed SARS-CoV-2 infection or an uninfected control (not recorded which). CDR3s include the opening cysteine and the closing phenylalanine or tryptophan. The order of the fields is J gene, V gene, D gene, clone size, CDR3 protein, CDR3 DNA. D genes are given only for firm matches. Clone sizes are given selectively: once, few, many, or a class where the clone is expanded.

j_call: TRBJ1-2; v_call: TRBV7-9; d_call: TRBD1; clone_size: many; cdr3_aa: CASSLQGRTGYGYTF; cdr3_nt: TGTGCCAGCAGCTTACAGGGGCGGACAGGGTATGGCTACACCTTC
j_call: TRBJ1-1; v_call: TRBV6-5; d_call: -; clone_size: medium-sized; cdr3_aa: CASSRSGVSTEAFF; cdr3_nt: TGTGCCAGCAGTCGATCAGGGGTGAGCACTGAAGCTTTCTTT
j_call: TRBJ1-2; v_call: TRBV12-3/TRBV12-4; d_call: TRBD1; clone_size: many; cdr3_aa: CASSLGTGGLDYGYTF; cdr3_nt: TGTGCCAGCAGTCTAGGGACAGGGGGCTTAGACTATGGCTACACCTTC
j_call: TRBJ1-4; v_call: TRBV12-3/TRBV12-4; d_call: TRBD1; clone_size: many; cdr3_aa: CASNRGWREKLFF; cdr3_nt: TGTGCCAGCAACAGGGGGTGGCGTGAAAAACTGTTTTTT
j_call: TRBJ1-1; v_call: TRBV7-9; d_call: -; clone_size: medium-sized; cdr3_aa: CASSLGQGFAEAFF; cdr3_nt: TGTGCCAGCAGCTTAGGGCAGGGTTTCGCTGAAGCTTTCTTT
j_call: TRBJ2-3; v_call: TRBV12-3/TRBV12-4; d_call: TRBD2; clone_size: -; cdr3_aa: CASSLRAGGLTDTQYF; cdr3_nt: TGTGCCAGCAGTTTACGAGCGGGGGGGCTGACAGATACGCAGTATTTT
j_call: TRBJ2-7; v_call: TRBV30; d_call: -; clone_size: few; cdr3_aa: CAWSVPRAGARYEQYF; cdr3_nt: TGTGCCTGGAGTGTACCCAGGGCGGGGGCACGCTACGAGCAGTACTTC
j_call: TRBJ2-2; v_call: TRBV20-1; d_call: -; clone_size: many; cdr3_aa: CSAAERGMAGELFF; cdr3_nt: TGCAGTGCCGCCGAACGGGGGATGGCCGGGGAGCTGTTTTTT
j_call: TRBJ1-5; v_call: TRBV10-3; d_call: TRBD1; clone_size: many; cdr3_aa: CAISERQGAGQPQHF; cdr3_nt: TGTGCCATCAGTGAGAGGCAGGGGGCCGGTCAGCCCCAGCATTTT
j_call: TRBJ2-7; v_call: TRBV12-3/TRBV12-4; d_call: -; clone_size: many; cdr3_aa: CASSPPGGGRDWYF; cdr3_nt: TGTGCCAGCAGTCCCCCAGGCGGCGGACGCGATTGGTACTTC
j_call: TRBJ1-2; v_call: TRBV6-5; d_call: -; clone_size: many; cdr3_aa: CASSYSRRTGGVKANYGYTF; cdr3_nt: TGTGCCAGCAGTTACTCGCGACGAACAGGAGGGGTTAAAGCTAACTATGGCTACACCTTC
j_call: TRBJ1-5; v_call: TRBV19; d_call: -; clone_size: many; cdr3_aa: CASRAIQGSQHF; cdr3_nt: TGTGCCAGTAGAGCGATTCAGGGCTCCCAGCATTTT
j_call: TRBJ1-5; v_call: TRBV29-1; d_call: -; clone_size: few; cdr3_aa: CSVEEGEAQHF; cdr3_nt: TGCAGCGTTGAAGAGGGGGAGGCCCAGCATTTT
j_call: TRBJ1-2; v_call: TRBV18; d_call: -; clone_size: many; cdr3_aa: CASSPTRLGYTF; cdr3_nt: TGTGCCAGCTCACCGACTCGGTTGGGCTACACCTTC
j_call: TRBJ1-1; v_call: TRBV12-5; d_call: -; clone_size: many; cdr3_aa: CASGFRQVANTEAFF; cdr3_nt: TGTGCTAGTGGTTTTAGGCAGGTGGCTAACACTGAAGCTTTCTTT
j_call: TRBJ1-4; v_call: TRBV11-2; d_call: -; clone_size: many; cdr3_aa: CASSWAVGEKLFF; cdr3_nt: TGTGCCAGCAGCTGGGCGGTTGGTGAAAAACTGTTTTTT
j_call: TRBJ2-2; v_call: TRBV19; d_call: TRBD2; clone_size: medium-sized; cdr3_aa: CASSWEGRSPGELFF; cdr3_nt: TGTGCCAGTAGTTGGGAGGGGAGGTCCCCCGGGGAGCTGTTTTTT
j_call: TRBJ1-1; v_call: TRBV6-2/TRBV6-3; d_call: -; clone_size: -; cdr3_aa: CASSPAVNQNTEAFF; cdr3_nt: TGTGCCAGCAGCCCGGCGGTAAATCAGAACACTGAAGCTTTCTTT
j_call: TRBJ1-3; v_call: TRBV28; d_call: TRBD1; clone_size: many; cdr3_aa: CASISDRLLSGNTIYF; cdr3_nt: TGTGCCAGCATATCGGACAGGCTCCTCTCTGGAAACACCATATATTTT
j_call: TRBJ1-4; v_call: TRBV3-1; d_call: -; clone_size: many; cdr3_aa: CASSQVTPGGEKLFF; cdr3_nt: TGTGCCAGCAGCCAAGTCACCCCCGGAGGGGAAAAACTGTTTTTT
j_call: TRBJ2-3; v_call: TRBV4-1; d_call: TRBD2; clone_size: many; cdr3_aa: CASSSRLAGSTDTQYF; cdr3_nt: TGCGCCAGCAGCTCTAGACTAGCGGGCAGCACAGATACGCAGTATTTT
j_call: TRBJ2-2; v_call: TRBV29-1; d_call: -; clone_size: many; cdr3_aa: CSVDKGARTGELFF; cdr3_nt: TGCAGCGTTGATAAAGGGGCGCGGACCGGGGAGCTGTTTTTT
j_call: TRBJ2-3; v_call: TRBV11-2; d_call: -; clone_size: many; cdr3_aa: CASSGIGGTDTQYF; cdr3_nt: TGTGCCAGCAGCGGAATAGGGGGAACAGATACGCAGTATTTT
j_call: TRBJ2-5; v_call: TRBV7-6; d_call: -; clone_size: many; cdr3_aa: CASSLGLISGVETQYF; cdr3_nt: TGTGCCAGCAGCTTAGGCCTCATAAGCGGTGTCGAGACCCAGTACTTC
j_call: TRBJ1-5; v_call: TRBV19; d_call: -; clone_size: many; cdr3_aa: CASSMHRGVGNQPQHF; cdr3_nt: TGTGCCAGTAGTATGCATCGGGGAGTGGGCAATCAGCCCCAGCATTTT
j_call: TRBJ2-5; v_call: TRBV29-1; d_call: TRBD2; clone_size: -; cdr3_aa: CSVNSGTSVGETQYF; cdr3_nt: TGCAGCGTAAATAGCGGGACGAGTGTGGGGGAGACCCAGTACTTC
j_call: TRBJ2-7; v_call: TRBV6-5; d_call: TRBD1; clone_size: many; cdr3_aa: CASSYRDRGRYEQYF; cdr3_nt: TGTGCCAGCAGTTACCGCGACAGGGGGCGGTACGAGCAGTACTTC
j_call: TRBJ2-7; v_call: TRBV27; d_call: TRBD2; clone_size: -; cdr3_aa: CASSLKRGHYEQYF; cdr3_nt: TGTGCCAGCAGTTTGAAGCGGGGGCACTACGAGCAGTACTTC
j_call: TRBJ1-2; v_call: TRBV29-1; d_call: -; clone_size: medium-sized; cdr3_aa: CSVEGYNYGYTF; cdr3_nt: TGCAGCGTTGAAGGGTACAACTATGGCTACACCTTC
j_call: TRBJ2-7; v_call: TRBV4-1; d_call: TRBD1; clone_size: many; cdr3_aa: CASSQDMRGQQYF; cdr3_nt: TGCGCCAGCAGCCAAGATATGAGGGGGCAGCAGTACTTC
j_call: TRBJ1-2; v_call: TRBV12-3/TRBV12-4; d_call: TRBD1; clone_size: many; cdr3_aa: CASSFPITGAPNYGYTF; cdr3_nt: TGTGCCAGCAGTTTCCCGATTACAGGGGCCCCCAACTATGGCTACACCTTC
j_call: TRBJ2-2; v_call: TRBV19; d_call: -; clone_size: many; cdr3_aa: CASAFTGELFF; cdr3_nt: TGTGCCAGCGCCTTCACCGGGGAGCTGTTTTTT
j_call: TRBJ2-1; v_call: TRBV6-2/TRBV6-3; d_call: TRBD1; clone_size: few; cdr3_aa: CASSYEVGQGVSYNEQFF; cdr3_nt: TGTGCCAGCAGTTACGAGGTAGGACAGGGGGTCTCCTACAATGAGCAGTTCTTC
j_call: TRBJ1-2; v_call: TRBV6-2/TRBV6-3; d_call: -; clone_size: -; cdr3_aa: CASSYPEAAAYGYTF; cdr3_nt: TGTGCCAGCAGTTACCCTGAGGCGGCCGCCTATGGCTACACCTTC
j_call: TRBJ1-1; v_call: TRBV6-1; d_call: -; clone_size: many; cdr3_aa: CASMAEFLSEAFF; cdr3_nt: TGTGCCAGCATGGCGGAGTTCCTATCTGAAGCTTTCTTT
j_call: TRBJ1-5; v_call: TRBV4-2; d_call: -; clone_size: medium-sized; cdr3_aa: CASSQYQGTSNQPQHF; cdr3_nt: TGTGCCAGCAGCCAATACCAGGGTACTTCAAATCAGCCCCAGCATTTT
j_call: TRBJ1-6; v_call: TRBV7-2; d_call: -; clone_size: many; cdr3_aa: CASSPLGGYNSPLHF; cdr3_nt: TGTGCCAGCAGCCCCCTGGGGGGTTATAATTCACCCCTCCACTTT